Listed here are 11 T cell receptor beta chains from one sample, sequenced in a study of CD8+CD57+ T cells in acquired aplastic anemia. It was genomic DNA that served as the template for profiling TCR beta VDJ and CDR3. TCRdb redid the calling of the reads with MiXCR, one entry per CDR3 protein. The table shows around 210,000 distinct CDR3 sequences, with 60% to 80% occurring only once. The authors sequenced patients whose flow cytometry had shown CD8+CD57+ cell expansion. Sequenced input: sorted CD4+, CD8+, or CD8+CD57+ T cells (not recorded which) from PBMCs. Source of these receptors: a human donor with aplastic anemia.

The chain uses TRBV7-2 and TRBJ1-2, with a tentative D call TRBD1 (5 bases). CDR3 length: 13 amino acids. CDR1 is SGHTA, CDR2 FQGNSA, per germline. Trimming took 0 bases from V and 8 from J, leaving 10 bases between them. As DNA, the CDR3 is TGTGCCAGCAGCTTAGCGTCAGGGAGAGGCTACACCTTC. Translation gives CASSLASGRGYTF.

The chain links TRBV7-3 to TRBJ1-3, with D possibly TRBD1 on 5 matching bases. Germline CDR1 reads SGHTA; CDR2 reads FQGTGA. V lost 7 bases and J 0 bases, leaving 16 bases between the germline ends. CDR3 length: 16 residues. CDR3 amino acids: CASTRDGGSSGNTIYF. The CDR3 DNA follows: TGTGCCAGCACCCGAGATGGGGGGAGCTCTGGAAACACCATATATTTT.

The V call is TRBV24-1, the J call TRBJ1-2, with D hard to call. V was clipped by 6 bases and J by 4 bases, with 11 bases between them. CDR3 size: 13 residues. Germline CDR1 KGHDR, CDR2 SFDVKD. The DNA of the CDR3 is TGTGCCACCAGTAAGGGAGCGAGCTATGGCTACACCTTC. It encodes CATSKGASYGYTF.

This CDR3 is CAVRDRYAYGYTF. The CDR3 DNA sequence: TGTGCCGTGAGGGACAGATATGCATATGGCTACACCTTC. The rearrangement joins TRBV7-6 to TRBJ1-2, with 7 bases matching TRBD1. Germline CDR1 is SGHVS and CDR2 is FNYEAQ. Germline trimming cut 11 bases from V and 5 bases from J; bases unmatched to any gene: 11. The CDR3 runs 13 residues.

This clonotype occurred many times. The rearrangement uses TRBV20-1 and TRBJ2-5; tentative D call: TRBD2 (7 bases). The CDR3 covers 13 residues. Trimming stripped 5 bases from V and 5 bases from J, with 15 bases between. Germline CDR1 is DFQATT and CDR2 is SNEGSKA (reference sequence). CDR3 in DNA: TGCAGTGCTCCCGAGGGGGGGATGGAGACCCAGTACTTC. This codes for CSAPEGGMETQYF.

With respect to this clonotype: The conserved final phenylalanine or tryptophan is absent from the CDR3, which likely points to a read error. The chain joins TRBV10-3 to TRBJ2-1; D possibly corresponds to TRBD2 (6 bases). CDR3 length equals 17 residues. Germline V gene lookup returns CDR1 ENHRY and CDR2 SYGVKD. CDR3 sequence reads: CAINESGVGGDGNEQFL. The CDR3, as DNA: TGTGCCATCAATGAGTCCGGGGTGGGGGGAGACGGCAATGAGCAGTTCCTC.

This clonotype has a handful of counts. J is TRBJ2-3 and V is TRBV6-5, with a tentative D call TRBD2 (5 bases). The CDR3 length is 11 residues. V lost 5 bases, J lost 5 bases, and 5 bases lay in between. Looked up from germline, CDR1 is MNHEY and CDR2 is SVGAGI. The CDR3 here is CASSAGDTQYF. The DNA for the CDR3 is TGTGCCAGCAGTGCGGGAGATACGCAGTATTTT.

V gene TRBV19 combines with J gene TRBJ1-2; no reliable D call. V lost 5 bases and J 0 bases, leaving 7 bases between the germline ends. The CDR3 totals 13 residues. CDR1 and CDR2 from the germline V gene are LNHDA and SQIVND (reference sequence). CDR3 coding DNA: TGTGCCAGTAGTCCCAAATCTAACTATGGCTACACCTTC. Amino acid sequence: CASSPKSNYGYTF. Using reference TRBV19 and TRBJ1-2 for the parts outside the CDR3, the full variable domain is DGGITQSPKYLFRKEGQNVTLSCEQNLNHDAMYWYRQDPGQGLRLIYYSQIVNDFQKGDIAEGYSVSREKKESFPLTVTSAQKNPTAFYLCASSPKSNYGYTFGSGTRLTVV.

The chain carries TRBV10-3 and TRBJ2-3; D tentatively fits TRBD1 or TRBD2 (6 bases each). From germline, CDR1 is ENHRY and CDR2 SYGVKD. This CDR3 spans 13 amino acids. Trimming cost V 10 bases and J 1 base, with 12 bases left between them. Here the CDR3 reads CASGDKRTDTQYF. CDR3 coding DNA: TGTGCCAGCGGGGACAAACGCACAGATACGCAGTATTTT.

A single count supports this clonotype. The V and J genes are TRBV5-1 and TRBJ2-7, with D possibly TRBD1 on 5 matching bases. Trimming removed 2 bases from V and 5 bases from J, with 11 bases in between. Germline CDR1 SGHRS, CDR2 YFSETQ. The CDR3 sequence is 13 residues long. Here the CDR3 reads CASSFEGVNEQYF. The CDR3 DNA sequence: TGCGCCAGCAGCTTTGAAGGGGTTAACGAGCAGTACTTC.

About this clonotype itself: One junction end does not reproduce the germline sequence, and a read error may be involved. J is TRBJ2-1 and V is TRBV24-1; no reliable D call. The CDR3 is 13 residues long. From germline, CDR1 is KGHDR and CDR2 SFDVKD. The CDR3 is CATSPRLYSEQFF. The CDR3, as DNA: TGTGCCACCAGTCCACGTTTATACAGTGAGCAGTTCTTC.